The 12 T cell receptor beta chains presented below share a single source sample, sequenced in a study of control samples from healthy donors and cancer patients. Measured with immunoSEQ multiplex PCR; TCRdb has only the in-frame clones, and not every one. The sample records 15,000 to 20,000 clones, more than 70% being singletons. The sequenced sample was PBMCs. The receptors were sampled from a woman aged 70-85 years with colorectal cancer.

The chain has TRBV9 and TRBJ2-2; D remains ambiguous. Germline lookup yields CDR1 SGDLS and CDR2 YYNGEE. CDR3 size: 12 residues. Trimming removed 4 bases from V and 9 bases from J, with 10 bases in between. CDR3 coding DNA: TGTGCCAGCAGCCCCAACCGACGGGAGCTGTTTTTT. Its translation: CASSPNRRELFF.

The rearrangement links TRBV7-3 to TRBJ2-5, with 9 positions matching TRBD2. The CDR3 extends over 17 amino acids. J was trimmed by 6 bases and V by 2 bases; bases with no gene match: 13. Germline CDR1 SGHTA, CDR2 FQGTGA. CDR3 in DNA: TGTGCCAGCAGCTTAGGCCAGCGGGGGGCCCGTACGCAGACCCAGTACTTC. This gives the protein CASSLGQRGARTQTQYF.

V gene TRBV5-4 combines with J gene TRBJ1-3; D uncertain. This CDR3 is 17 amino acids long. Trimming cost V 0 bases and J 4 bases, with 17 bases left between them. Germline V gene sequence: CDR1 SGHNT, CDR2 YYREEE (reference sequence). CDR3 region: CASSLAPNGGMGNTIYF. DNA for the CDR3: TGTGCCAGCAGCTTGGCCCCGAACGGCGGAATGGGAAACACCATATATTTT.

J is TRBJ1-1 and V is TRBV6-6; a possible D gene is TRBD1 (5 bases). The CDR3 totals 13 residues. V gave up 2 bases and J gave up 10 bases, with 14 bases separating them. Germline V lookup: CDR1 MNHNY, CDR2 SVGAGI (reference sequence). The CDR3 coding sequence is TGTGCCAGCAGTTACGAGGTCGCGGGGGGAGCTTTCTTT. Its translation is CASSYEVAGGAFF.

V gene TRBV9 combines with J gene TRBJ2-3; 12 bases fit TRBD2. This CDR3 has 16 residues. J gave up 3 bases and V 0 bases, and 2 bases lay outside the gene matches. From germline, CDR1 is SGDLS and CDR2 YYNGEE. The chain's CDR3 is CASSVGTSGDTDTQYF. CDR3 DNA sequence: TGTGCCAGCAGCGTAGGGACTAGCGGGGATACAGATACGCAGTATTTT.

The chain joins TRBV10-3 to TRBJ2-3, with TRBD1 as a possible D gene (5 bases). V lost 6 bases to trimming and J lost 0 bases, with 10 bases between them. The CDR3 covers 14 residues. CDR1 and CDR2 from the germline V gene are ENHRY and SYGVKD. This chain's CDR3 is CAIRDRTSTDTQYF. The CDR3 DNA is TGTGCCATCAGAGACAGAACTAGCACAGATACGCAGTATTTT.

In nucleotides, the CDR3 is TGTGCCAGCAGCCAAGATGGGGGACCCTACTACGAGCAGTACTTC. The encoded protein is CASSQDGGPYYEQYF. The chain has TRBV4-2 and TRBJ2-7, with D possibly called TRBD1 or TRBD2 (5 bases each). V dropped 0 bases and J dropped 3 bases, with 12 bases sitting between them. CDR3 length equals 15 residues. Germline assignment: CDR1 LGHNA and CDR2 YNFKEQ.

For this clone: Other DNA sequences in the same sample also yield this CDR3. This chain joins TRBV2 and TRBJ1-1; D is undetermined. The CDR3 totals 13 residues. The germline V and J ends were trimmed by 7 bases and 4 bases, with 13 bases remaining between them. Germline V lookup: CDR1 SNHLY, CDR2 FYNNEI. In DNA, the CDR3 is TGTGCCAGCACTCGGGGTCGGGGCACTGAAGCTTTCTTT. Encoded protein: CASTRGRGTEAFF.

The V and J genes are TRBV9 and TRBJ1-1; D uncertain. The ends were cut back, 3 bases at V and 1 base at J, with 16 bases in the middle. From germline, CDR1 is SGDLS and CDR2 YYNGEE. The CDR3 extends over 16 amino acids. The CDR3 DNA is TGTGCCAGCAGCGCTTATCCTCGCAGCCCGAACACTGAAGCTTTCTTT. As protein: CASSAYPRSPNTEAFF.

The rearrangement joins TRBV4-1 to TRBJ1-3; 10 bases line up with TRBD1. Trimming cost V 0 bases and J 0 bases; bases outside gene matches: 2. Germline-derived CDR1 and CDR2 are MGHRA and YSYEKL. The CDR3 length is 17 residues. CDR3 protein: CASSQERTGGSGNTIYF. The DNA of the CDR3 is TGCGCCAGCAGCCAAGAGAGGACAGGGGGCTCTGGAAACACCATATATTTT.

The chain carries TRBV5-8 and TRBJ2-1; possibly TRBD1 for D (6 bases). The germline CDR1 and CDR2 sequences are SGHTS and YDEGEE. The CDR3 runs 15 residues. Trimming stripped 4 bases from V and 3 bases from J, with 14 bases between. CDR3 residues: CASSHGQHYYNEQFF. CDR3 coding DNA: TGTGCCAGCAGCCATGGACAGCACTACTACAATGAGCAGTTCTTC.

The chain couples TRBV7-9 to TRBJ2-7; 7 bases are a match to TRBD2. CDR1 and CDR2 (germline): SEHNR, FQNEAQ (reference sequence). The CDR3 spans 16 residues. The junction had 8 bases not matched to a gene; V was cut back by 1 base and J by 2 bases. DNA of the CDR3: TGTGCCAGCAGCTTAGGGTTCCAGCGGGACCCCTACGAGCAGTACTTC. This codes for CASSLGFQRDPYEQYF.